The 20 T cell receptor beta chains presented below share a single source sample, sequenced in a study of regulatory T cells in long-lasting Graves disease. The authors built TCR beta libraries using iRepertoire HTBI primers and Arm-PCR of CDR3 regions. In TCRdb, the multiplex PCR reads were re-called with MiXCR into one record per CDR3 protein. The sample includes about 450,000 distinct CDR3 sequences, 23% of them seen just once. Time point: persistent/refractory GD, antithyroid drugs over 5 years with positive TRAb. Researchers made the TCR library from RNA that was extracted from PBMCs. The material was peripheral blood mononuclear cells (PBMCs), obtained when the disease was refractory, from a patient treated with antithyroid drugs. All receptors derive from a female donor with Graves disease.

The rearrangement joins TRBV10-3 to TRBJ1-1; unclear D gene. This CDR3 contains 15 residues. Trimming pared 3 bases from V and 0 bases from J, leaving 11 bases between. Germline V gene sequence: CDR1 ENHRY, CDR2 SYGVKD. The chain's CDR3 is CAISDYRGMNTEAFF. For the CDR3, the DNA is TGTGCCATCAGTGATTATCGGGGTATGAACACTGAAGCTTTCTTT.

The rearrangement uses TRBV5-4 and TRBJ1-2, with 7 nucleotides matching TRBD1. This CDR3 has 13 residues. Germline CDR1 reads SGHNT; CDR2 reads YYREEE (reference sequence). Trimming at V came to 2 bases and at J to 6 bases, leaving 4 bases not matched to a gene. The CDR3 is CASSLQGTDGYTF. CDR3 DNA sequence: TGTGCCAGCAGCTTACAGGGGACTGATGGCTACACCTTC.

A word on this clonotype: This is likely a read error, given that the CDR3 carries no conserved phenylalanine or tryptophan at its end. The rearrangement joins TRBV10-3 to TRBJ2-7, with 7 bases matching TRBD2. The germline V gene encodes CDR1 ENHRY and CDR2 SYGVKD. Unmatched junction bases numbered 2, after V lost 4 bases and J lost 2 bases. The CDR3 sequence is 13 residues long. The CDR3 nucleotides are TGTGCCATCAGTGCTAGCGGAACCTACGAGCAGTACCTC. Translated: CAISASGTYEQYL.

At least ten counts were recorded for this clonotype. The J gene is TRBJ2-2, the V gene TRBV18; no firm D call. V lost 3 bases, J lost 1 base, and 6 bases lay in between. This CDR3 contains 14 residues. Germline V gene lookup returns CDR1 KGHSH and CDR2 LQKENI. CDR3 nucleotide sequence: TGTGCCAGCTCACCGAGACAGAACACCGGGGAGCTGTTTTTT. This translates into CASSPRQNTGELFF. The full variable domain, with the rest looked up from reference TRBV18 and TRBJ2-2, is NAGVMQNPRHLVRRRGQEARLRCSPMKGHSHVYWYRQLPEEGLKFMVYLQKENIIDESGMPKERFSAEFPKEGPSILRIQQVVRGDSAAYFCASSPRQNTGELFFGEGSRLTVL.

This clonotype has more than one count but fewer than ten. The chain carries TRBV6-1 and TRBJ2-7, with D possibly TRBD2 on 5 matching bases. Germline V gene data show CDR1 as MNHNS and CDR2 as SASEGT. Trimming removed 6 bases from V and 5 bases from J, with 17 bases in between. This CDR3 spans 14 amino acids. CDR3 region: CASRNLGIWDEQYF. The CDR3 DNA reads TGTGCCAGCAGGAACCTCGGGATTTGGGACGAGCAGTACTTC.

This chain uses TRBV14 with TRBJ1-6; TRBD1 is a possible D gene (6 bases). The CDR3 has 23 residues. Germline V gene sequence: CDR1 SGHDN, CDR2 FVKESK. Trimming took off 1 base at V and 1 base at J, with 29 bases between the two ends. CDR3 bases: TGTGCCAGCAGCCAAGGACGGAGATCCCCAGGGGACGACTTCAGGTCCTATAATTCACCCCTCCACTTT. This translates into CASSQGRRSPGDDFRSYNSPLHF.

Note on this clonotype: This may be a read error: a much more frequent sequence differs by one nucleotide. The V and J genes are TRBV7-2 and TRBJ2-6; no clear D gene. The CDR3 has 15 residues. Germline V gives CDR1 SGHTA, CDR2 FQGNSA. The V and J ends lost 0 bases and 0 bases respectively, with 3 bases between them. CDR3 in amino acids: CASSLAASGANVLTF. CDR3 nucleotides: TGTGCCAGCAGCTTAGCTGCCTCTGGGGCCAACGTCCTGACTTTC. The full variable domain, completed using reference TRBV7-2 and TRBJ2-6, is GAGVSQSPSNKVTEKGKDVELRCDPISGHTALYWYRQSLGQGLEFLIYFQGNSAPDKSGLPSDRFSAERTGGSVSTLTIQRTQQEDSAVYLCASSLAASGANVLTFGAGSRLTVL.

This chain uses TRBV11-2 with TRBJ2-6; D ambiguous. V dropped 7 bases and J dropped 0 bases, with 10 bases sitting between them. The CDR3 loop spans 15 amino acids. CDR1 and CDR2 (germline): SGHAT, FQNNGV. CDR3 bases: TGTGCCAGCACAGGTTGGAGCTCTGGGGCCAACGTCCTGACTTTC. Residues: CASTGWSSGANVLTF.

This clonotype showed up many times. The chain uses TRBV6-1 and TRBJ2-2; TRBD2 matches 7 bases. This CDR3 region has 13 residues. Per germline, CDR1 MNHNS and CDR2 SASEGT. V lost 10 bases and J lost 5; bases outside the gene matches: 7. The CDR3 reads CATAGRDTGELFF. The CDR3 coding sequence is TGTGCCACCGCAGGGAGGGATACCGGGGAGCTGTTTTTT.

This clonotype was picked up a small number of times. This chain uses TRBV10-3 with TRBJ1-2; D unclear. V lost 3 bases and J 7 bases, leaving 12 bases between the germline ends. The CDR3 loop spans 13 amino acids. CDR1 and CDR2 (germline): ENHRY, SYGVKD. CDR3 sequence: CAISEADISGYTF. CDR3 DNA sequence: TGTGCCATCAGTGAAGCTGACATTAGTGGCTACACCTTC.

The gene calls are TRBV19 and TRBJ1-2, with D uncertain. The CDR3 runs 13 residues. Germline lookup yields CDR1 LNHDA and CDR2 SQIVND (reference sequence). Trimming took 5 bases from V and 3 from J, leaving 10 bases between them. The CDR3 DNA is TGTGCCAGTAGTTCCCAAGCTGACTATGGCTACACCTTC. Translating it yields CASSSQADYGYTF.

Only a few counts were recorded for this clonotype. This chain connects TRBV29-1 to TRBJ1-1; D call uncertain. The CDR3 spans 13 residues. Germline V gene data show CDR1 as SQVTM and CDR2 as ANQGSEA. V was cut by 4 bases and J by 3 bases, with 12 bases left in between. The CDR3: CSVVGGVDTEAFF. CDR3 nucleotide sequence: TGCAGCGTTGTGGGTGGGGTTGACACTGAAGCTTTCTTT.

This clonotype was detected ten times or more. The CDR3 DNA reads TGCGCCAGCAGCTCCGGGACAGACGCCTACGAGCAGTACTTC. Residues: CASSSGTDAYEQYF. The V call is TRBV5-1, the J call TRBJ2-7; 7 positions agree with TRBD1. CDR3 size: 14 residues. V shed 3 bases and J 2 bases; nucleotides not matched to a gene: 5. Germline V lookup: CDR1 SGHRS, CDR2 YFSETQ.

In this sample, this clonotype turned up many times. The CDR3 coding sequence is TGTGCCAGCAGCTCCTGGACTAGCGGGAGGTCCCAGTACTTC. Its translation is CASSSWTSGRSQYF. The gene calls are TRBV11-2 and TRBJ2-5; 14 bases line up with TRBD2. V shed 4 bases, J shed 9 bases, and the junction held 4 bases outside the gene matches. The V gene's germline CDR1 is SGHAT and CDR2 FQNNGV. The CDR3 sequence is 14 residues long.

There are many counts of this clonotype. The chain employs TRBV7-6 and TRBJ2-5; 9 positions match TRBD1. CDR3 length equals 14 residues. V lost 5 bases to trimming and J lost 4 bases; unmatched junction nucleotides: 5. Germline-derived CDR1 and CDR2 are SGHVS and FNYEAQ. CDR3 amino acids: CASSLQGAGETQYF. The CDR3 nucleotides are TGTGCCAGCAGCCTACAGGGGGCGGGAGAGACCCAGTACTTC. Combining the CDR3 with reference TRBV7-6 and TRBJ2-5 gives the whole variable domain GAGVSQSPRYKVTKRGQDVALRCDPISGHVSLYWYRQALGQGPEFLTYFNYEAQQDKSGLPNDRFSAERPEGSISTLTIQRTEQRDSAMYRCASSLQGAGETQYFGPGTRLLVL.

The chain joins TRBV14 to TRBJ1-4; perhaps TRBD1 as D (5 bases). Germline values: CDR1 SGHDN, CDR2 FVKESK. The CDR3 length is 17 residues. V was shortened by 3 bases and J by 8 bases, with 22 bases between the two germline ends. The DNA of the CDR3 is TGTGCCAGCAGCCAGCCGGGACGGCCACCAAACGCCGAAAAACTGTTTTTT. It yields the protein CASSQPGRPPNAEKLFF.

The CDR3 DNA reads TGTGCCAGCAGGGAAACCGGGACAGGGGGCTTAGATGAGCAGTTCTTC. Translating it yields CASRETGTGGLDEQFF. The chain has TRBV28 and TRBJ2-1; 12 nucleotides line up with TRBD1. This CDR3 region has 16 residues. The junction had 11 bases not matched to a gene; V was cut back by 6 bases and J by 8 bases. The germline V gene encodes CDR1 MDHEN and CDR2 SYDVKM.

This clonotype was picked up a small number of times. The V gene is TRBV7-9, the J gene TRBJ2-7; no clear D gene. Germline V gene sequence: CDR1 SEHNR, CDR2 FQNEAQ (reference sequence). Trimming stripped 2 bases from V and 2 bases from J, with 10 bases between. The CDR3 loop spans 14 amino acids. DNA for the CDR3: TGTGCCAGCAGCTTACCATCGGTTACCTACGAGCAGTACTTC. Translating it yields CASSLPSVTYEQYF.

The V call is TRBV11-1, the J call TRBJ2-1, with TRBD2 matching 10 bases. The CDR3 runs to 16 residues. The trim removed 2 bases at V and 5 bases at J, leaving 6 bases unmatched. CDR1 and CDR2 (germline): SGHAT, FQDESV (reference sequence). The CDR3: CASSLPSGRVDNEQFF. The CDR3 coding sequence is TGTGCCAGCAGCTTACCGAGCGGGAGGGTAGACAATGAGCAGTTCTTC.

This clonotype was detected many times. The CDR3 region has the DNA TGTGCCAGCAGAGACTCCGGGACAGGGTTTTCTTTCTTT. Translated, it gives CASRDSGTGFSFF. The rearrangement joins TRBV28 to TRBJ1-1, with 9 bases identical to TRBD1. CDR1 is MDHEN and CDR2 is SYDVKM in the germline V gene. This CDR3 has 13 amino acids. V gave up 6 bases and J gave up 12 bases; unmatched junction bases: 11.